This T cell receptor beta chain stems from a study of OX40 agonist ivuxolimab in advanced cancers. Libraries were prepared by immunoSEQ multiplex PCR; TCRdb keeps only in-frame clonotypes and omits some of them. The sample yields under 85,000 clones, around nine tenths seen once. Study-wide points: No antigen was identified for the clonally expanded peripheral T cells.

On this clone: Its antigen is not known.

This specimen was CD4+ or CD8+ T cells sorted from blood, taken in a trial of the OX40 agonist ivuxolimab. This receptor was obtained from an adult with an advanced solid tumor such as melanoma, head and neck, liver or kidney cancer.

The CDR3, as DNA: TGTGCCAGCAGCCCGGGCCAGCGGTATGGCTACACCTTC. Protein sequence: CASSPGQRYGYTF. The V call is TRBV7-2, the J call TRBJ1-2; D uncertain. Deletions cut 5 bases from V and 5 bases from J, with 12 bases between. From germline, CDR1 is SGHTA and CDR2 FQGNSA. This CDR3 spans 13 amino acids. The full variable domain, rest sourced from reference TRBV7-2 and TRBJ1-2, is GAGVSQSPSNKVTEKGKDVELRCDPISGHTALYWYRQSLGQGLEFLIYFQGNSAPDKSGLPSDRFSAERTGGSVSTLTIQRTQQEDSAVYLCASSPGQRYGYTFGSGTRLTVV.